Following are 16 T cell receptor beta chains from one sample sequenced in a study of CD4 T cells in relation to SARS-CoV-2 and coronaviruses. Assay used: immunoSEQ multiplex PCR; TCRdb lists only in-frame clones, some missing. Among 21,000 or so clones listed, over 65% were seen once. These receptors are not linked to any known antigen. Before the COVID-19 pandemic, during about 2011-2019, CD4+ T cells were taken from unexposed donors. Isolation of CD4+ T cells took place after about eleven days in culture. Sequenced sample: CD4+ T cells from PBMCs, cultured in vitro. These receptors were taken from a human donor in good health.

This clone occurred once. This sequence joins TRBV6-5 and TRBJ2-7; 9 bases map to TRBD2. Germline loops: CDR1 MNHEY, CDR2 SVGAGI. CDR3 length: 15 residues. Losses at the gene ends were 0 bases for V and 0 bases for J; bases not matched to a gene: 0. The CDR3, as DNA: TGTGCCAGCAGTTACTCTAGCGGGAGCTCCTACGAGCAGTACTTC. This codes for CASSYSSGSSYEQYF.

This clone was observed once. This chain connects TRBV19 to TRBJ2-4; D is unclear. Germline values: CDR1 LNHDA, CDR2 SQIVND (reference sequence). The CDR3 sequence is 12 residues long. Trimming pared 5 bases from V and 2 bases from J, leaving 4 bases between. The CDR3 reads CASSFTKNIQYF. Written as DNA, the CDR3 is TGTGCCAGTAGTTTTACCAAAAACATTCAGTACTTC.

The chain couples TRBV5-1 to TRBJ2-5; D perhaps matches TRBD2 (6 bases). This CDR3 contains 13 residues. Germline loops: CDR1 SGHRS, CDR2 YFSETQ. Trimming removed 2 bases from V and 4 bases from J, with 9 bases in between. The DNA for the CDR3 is TGCGCCAGCAGCTTAGGAGGGAGAGAGACCCAGTACTTC. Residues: CASSLGGRETQYF.

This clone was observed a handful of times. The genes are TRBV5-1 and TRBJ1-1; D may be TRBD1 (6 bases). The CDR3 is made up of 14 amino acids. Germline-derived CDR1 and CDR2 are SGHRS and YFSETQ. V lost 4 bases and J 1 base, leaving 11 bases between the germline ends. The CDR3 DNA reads TGCGCCAGCAGCGTGCAAGGGGGGAACACTGAAGCTTTCTTT. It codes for CASSVQGGNTEAFF.

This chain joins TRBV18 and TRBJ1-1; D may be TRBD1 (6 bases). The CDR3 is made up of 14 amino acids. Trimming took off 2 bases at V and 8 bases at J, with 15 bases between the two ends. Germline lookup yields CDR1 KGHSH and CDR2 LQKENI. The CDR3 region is CASSPNRDKEEAFF. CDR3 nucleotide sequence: TGTGCCAGCTCACCAAATAGGGACAAAGAAGAAGCTTTCTTT.

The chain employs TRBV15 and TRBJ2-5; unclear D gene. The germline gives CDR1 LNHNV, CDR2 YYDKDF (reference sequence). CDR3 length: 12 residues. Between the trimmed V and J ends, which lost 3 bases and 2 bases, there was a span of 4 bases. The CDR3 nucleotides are TGTGCCACCAGCAGGGGACAAGAGACCCAGTACTTC. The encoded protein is CATSRGQETQYF. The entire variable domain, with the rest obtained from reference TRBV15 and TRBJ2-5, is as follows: DAMVIQNPRYQVTQFGKPVTLSCSQTLNHNVMYWYQQKSSQAPKLLFHYYDKDFNNEADTPDNFQSRRPNTSFCFLDIRSPGLGDTAMYLCATSRGQETQYFGPGTRLLVL.

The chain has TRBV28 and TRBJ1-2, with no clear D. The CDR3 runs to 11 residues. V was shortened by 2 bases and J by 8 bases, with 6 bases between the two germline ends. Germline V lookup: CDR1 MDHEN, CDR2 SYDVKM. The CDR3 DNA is TGTGCCAGCAGTTTAAAGGAGGGCTACACCTTC. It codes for CASSLKEGYTF.

CDR3 in DNA: TGTGCCAGCAGCCGACAGGGGGTTTCGGAGACCCAGTACTTC. As protein: CASSRQGVSETQYF. The rearrangement joins TRBV11-3 to TRBJ2-5; 9 bases fit TRBD1. Germline assignment: CDR1 SGHNT and CDR2 YENEEA. This CDR3 has 14 residues. J gave up 5 bases and V 5 bases, and 6 bases lay outside the gene matches.

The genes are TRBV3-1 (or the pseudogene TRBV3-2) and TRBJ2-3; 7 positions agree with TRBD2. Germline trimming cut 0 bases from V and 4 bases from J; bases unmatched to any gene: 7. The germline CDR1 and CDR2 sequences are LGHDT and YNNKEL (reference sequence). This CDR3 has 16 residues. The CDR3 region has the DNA TGTGCCAGCAGCCAAGATGCGGGGACTACCCCAGATACGCAGTATTTT. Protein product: CASSQDAGTTPDTQYF.

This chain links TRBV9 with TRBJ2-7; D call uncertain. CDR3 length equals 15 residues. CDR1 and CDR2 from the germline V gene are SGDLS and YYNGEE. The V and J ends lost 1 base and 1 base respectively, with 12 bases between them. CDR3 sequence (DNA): TGTGCCAGCAGCGTAAGTAGGCAGTCATCCTACGAGCAGTACTTC. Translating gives CASSVSRQSSYEQYF.

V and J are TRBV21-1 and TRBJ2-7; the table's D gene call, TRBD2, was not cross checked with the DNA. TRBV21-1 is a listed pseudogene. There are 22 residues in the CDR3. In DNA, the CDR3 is TGTGCCAGCAGCAAAGAGCTCCCCCCAACACCGGGACTAGCGGGAGGTAGATACGAGCAGTACTTC. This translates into CASSKELPPTPGLAGGRYEQYF.

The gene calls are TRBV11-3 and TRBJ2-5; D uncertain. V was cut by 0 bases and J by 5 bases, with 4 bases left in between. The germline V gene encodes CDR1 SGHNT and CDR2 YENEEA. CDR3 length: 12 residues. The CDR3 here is CASSLDRETQYF. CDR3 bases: TGTGCCAGCAGCTTAGATCGGGAGACCCAGTACTTC.

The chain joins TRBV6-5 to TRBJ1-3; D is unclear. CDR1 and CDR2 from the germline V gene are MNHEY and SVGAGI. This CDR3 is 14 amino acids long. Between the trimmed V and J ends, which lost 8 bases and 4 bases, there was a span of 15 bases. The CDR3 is CASGWPPRGNTIYF. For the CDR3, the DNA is TGTGCCAGCGGTTGGCCCCCGAGGGGAAACACCATATATTTT.

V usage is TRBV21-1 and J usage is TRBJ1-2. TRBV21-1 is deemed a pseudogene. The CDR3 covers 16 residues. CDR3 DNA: TGTGCCAGCAGCCTAAGAGTACGTGGATGTAACTATGGCTACACCTTC. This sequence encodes CASSLRVRGCNYGYTF.

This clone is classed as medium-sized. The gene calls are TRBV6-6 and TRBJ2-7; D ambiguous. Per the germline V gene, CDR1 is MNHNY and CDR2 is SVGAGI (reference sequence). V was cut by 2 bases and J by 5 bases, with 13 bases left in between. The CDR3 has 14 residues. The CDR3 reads CASSYGRGGDEQYF. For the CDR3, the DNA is TGTGCCAGCAGTTACGGTAGAGGTGGCGACGAGCAGTACTTC.

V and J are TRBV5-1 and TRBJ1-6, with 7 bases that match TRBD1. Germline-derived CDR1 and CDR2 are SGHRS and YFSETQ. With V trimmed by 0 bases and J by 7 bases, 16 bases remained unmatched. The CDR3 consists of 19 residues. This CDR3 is CASSLDETGFKGGNSPLHF. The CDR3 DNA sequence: TGCGCCAGCAGCTTGGACGAGACAGGGTTTAAGGGGGGAAATTCACCCCTCCACTTT. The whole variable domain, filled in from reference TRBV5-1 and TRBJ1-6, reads KAGVTQTPRYLIKTRGQQVTLSCSPISGHRSVSWYQQTPGQGLQFLFEYFSETQRNKGNFPGRFSGRQFSNSRSEMNVSTLELGDSALYLCASSLDETGFKGGNSPLHFGNGTRLTVT.